This paragraph covers one T cell receptor beta chain sequence. Its specificity is not known. This CDR3 contains 13 residues. Separate sequencing covered autoproliferating (CFSE-dim) and non-proliferating (CFSE-high) T cells from stimulus-free culture. Pooled replicate wells came from around 5x10^7 CFSE-labeled PBMCs cultured approximately seven days without stimulus. Repertoires were generated with immunoSEQ multiplex PCR, while TCRdb's copy carries only in-frame clones and drops some. Among roughly 30,000 clones listed, 86% were seen once. This specimen comes from a study of memory B cells and T cells in multiple sclerosis. General study results and limits: Normalization was needed because clone-set size differences affected shared clonotype counts.

This receptor was taken from a human donor with multiple sclerosis. V gene TRBV23-1 combines with J gene TRBJ2-6; D possibly matches TRBD1 or TRBD2 (5 bases each). TRBV23-1 is given ORF status, its function remaining uncertain. Sequenced sample: PBMCs from blood kept in culture. Here the CDR3 reads CDWDLSGANVLTF. Written as DNA, the CDR3 is TGCGATTGGGACCTCTCTGGGGCCAACGTCCTGACTTTC.